What follows is one T cell receptor (beta chain) and its context. It lacks a known antigen. Per-nucleotide qualities are absent, and no much larger clonotype sits a single base away. This sample is part of a study of cytomegalovirus exposure and HLA in healthy donors (dated by TCRdb to about 2017). General notes on the study: A later analysis indicated that the 120 validation repertoires were generated on the platform also employed for the 700 or so repertoires of the first cohort. The study combined high-throughput TCR immunosequencing, statistical association of individual TCRs with disease status, and machine learning to predict cytomegalovirus infection status. Along with the roughly 670-subject first cohort, a separate validation cohort of more than 90 different subjects was used. The study was designed to test whether signatures of past pathogen exposure could be identified by cataloging public T cell receptors.

Summary of the overall study and its limitations: Three of the identified cytomegalovirus-associated TCR beta chains were confirmed in vitro to be specific for cytomegalovirus antigens. Cytomegalovirus status was reported to be diagnosed by the classifier with high specificity and sensitivity in both the original and validation cohorts. A total of some 180 TCR beta chains were listed by the study as associated with cytomegalovirus. In a later analysis, TCRs clustered in the first cohort were found to also tend to co-occur in the roughly 130 validation repertoires, with 94% of cluster scores above 0. The authors suggested that the approach could potentially be extended to other disease states and immunological phenotypes. While some public TCRs were present in many individuals, most TCR sequences turned up only very rarely across donors. The validation cohort had no HLA typing available for a later analysis, so co-occurrence within that cohort was assessed over all 110 or so repertoires.

Library method: the immunoSEQ multiplex PCR assay. Concerning the study's data processing: A statistical classification framework was built to diagnose cytomegalovirus status from the catalog of TCR beta chain sequences. TCRdb took this table from immuneACCESS and kept in-frame rearrangements with V and J called. Such tables lack part of the clones; where checked against another copy, unresolved V genes explain under half of the gap, and the rest is unexplained. The V and J calls and clone size were taken over from that table, and D and trimming were inferred from the DNA. Recorded for this sample are about 130,000 clones; approximately 90% of them occurred a single time. The ten largest clones add up to 6.2% of the sample. The donors belonged to the validation cohort of about 120 subjects, which was separate from the roughly 670-subject first cohort. What was sequenced was PBMCs. The origin of this receptor is a woman aged 25 to 39 in good health and CMV-seropositive.

The nucleotides read TGTGCCAGCATGGAGTCCACAGATACGCAGTATTTT. Translation gives CASMESTDTQYF. Recombination linked TRBV28 to TRBJ2-3; the D gene cannot be named for sure. CDR1 and CDR2, per the germline V gene, are MDHEN and SYDVKM. A distance of 7 bases separates the germline ends of V and J, which lose 7 bases and 2 bases respectively. CDR3 length: 12 amino acids, cysteine to phenylalanine. CDR3 DNA is the only sequence kept; it has 36 bases, read in frame from the first base.